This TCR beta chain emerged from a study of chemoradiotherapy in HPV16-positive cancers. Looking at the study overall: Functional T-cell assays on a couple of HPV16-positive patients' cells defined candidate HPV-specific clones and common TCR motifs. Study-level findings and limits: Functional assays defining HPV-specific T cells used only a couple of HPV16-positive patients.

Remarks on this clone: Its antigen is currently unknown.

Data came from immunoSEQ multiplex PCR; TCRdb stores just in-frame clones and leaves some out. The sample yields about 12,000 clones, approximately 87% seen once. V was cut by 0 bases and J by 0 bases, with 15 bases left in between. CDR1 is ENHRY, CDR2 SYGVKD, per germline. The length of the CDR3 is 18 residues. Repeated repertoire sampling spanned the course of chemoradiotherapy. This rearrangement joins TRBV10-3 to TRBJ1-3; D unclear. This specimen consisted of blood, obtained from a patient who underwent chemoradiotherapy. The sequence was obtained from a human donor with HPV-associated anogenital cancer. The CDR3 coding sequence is TGTGCCATCAGTGAGTCCGGTCAGACCGCGCGCTCTGGAAACACCATATATTTT. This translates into CAISESGQTARSGNTIYF.